This TCR beta chain was observed in a study of Graves' ophthalmopathy and Graves' hyperthyroidism. Findings and limits, study-wide: Between ophthalmopathy and stable hyperthyroidism, a 13-signature model drew a separation with 85% to 90% sensitivity and around 80% specificity.

TCR beta CDR3 regions were amplified from RNA transcripts. HTBI primers were used in a first-round RT-PCR, which preceded a second-round multiplex PCR. One entry per CDR3 protein results from TCRdb running MiXCR on the multiplex PCR reads. The table has some 1.1 million distinct CDR3 sequences, approximately 35% seen once. The CDR3 has 11 amino acids. V shed 6 bases and J shed 10 bases, with 9 bases lying between them. Per the germline V gene, CDR1 is LNHDA and CDR2 is SQIVND (reference sequence). A few counts support this clonotype. The antigen remains unidentified. Patients newly diagnosed with hyperthyroidism, under 2 months' duration, were aged 18 to 65, the study reports.

The TCR comes from an adult man with Graves' hyperthyroidism. The specimen was peripheral blood or thyroid tissue (not recorded which). This chain joins TRBV19 and TRBJ2-2; tentative D call: TRBD1 (6 bases). DNA of the CDR3: TGTGCCAGTAGCAAGGGGGTGGAGCTGTTTTTT. It translates to CASSKGVELFF.